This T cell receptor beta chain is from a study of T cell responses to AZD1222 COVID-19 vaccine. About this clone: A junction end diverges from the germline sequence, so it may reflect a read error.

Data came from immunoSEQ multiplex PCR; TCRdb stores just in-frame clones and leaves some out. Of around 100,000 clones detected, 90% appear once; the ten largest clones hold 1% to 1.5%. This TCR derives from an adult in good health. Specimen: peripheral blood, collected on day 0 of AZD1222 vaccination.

In DNA form, the CDR3 reads TGCGCCAGCAGTTTGGATACAACAGGGGGCAAAGAAACTGAAGCTTTCTTT. This gives the protein CASSLDTTGGKETEAFF. The genes are TRBV5-1 and TRBJ1-1; 9 bases align to TRBD1. The CDR3 totals 17 residues. The germline V gene has CDR1 SGHRS and CDR2 YFSETQ.